This T cell receptor (beta chain) was recovered during a study of cytomegalovirus exposure and HLA in healthy donors. Overall study context: Researchers found that approximately 77% of around 400 genotyped donors fell within the Caucasian-associated ancestry cluster.

On this clone: The antigen is unknown.

General study findings and limits: Versus the approximately 700-donor mean, an Asian-associated ancestry cluster reportedly showed fewer N-insertions in a later analysis. Associated with HLA alleles at 0.05 false discovery rate in a later analysis were 16,951 TCR beta sequences.

V shed 0 bases, J shed 4 bases, and the junction held 1 base outside the gene matches. The CDR3 consists of 14 residues. Per germline, CDR1 SNHLY and CDR2 FYNNEI. Vbeta (60) and Jbeta (13) primers were used in the PCR. Profiled with immunoSEQ multiplex PCR; TCRdb holds only in-frame clones, not every one. The repertoire holds roughly 100,000 clones, with more than 60% as singletons. The sequenced sample consisted of PBMCs. This receptor was taken from a man aged 40-49 years in good health and CMV-seronegative. The chain couples TRBV2 to TRBJ1-2, with 8 bases lining up with TRBD1. CDR3 protein: CASSEADRAYGYTF. The DNA for the CDR3 is TGTGCCAGCAGTGAAGCGGACAGGGCCTATGGCTACACCTTC.